This T cell receptor beta chain was retrieved from a study of T cell responses to AZD1222 COVID-19 vaccine (dated by TCRdb to the early 2020s). Context from the whole study: Because spike-specific TCR depth and breadth did not differ between the two schedules, AZD1222 recipients who got a second dose at roughly 4 weeks were pooled with those who got a second dose at roughly 12 weeks. A total of just over 230 trial participants underwent TCR sequencing, of whom nearly 210 had received two doses of AZD1222 and 26 had received two doses of the MenACWY control vaccine. Trial participants were enrolled into age subgroups of 18-55, 56-69 and 70-plus years, which contained around 150, 29 and 61 TCR-sequenced participants, respectively.

The CDR3 regions of human TCRbeta chains were subjected to immunosequencing. The authors processed their data as follows. TCRs in the repertoires were matched against a reference library of SARS-CoV-2-specific TCRs that had been generated with the MIRA antigen-specificity platform. Breadth meant the fraction of unique TCRs that were SARS-CoV-2-associated, whereas depth meant the fraction of total T cells that were SARS-CoV-2-associated. Using the MIRA data, every spike-specific TCR was mapped to the spike region that the TCR reacted to and assigned to either a CD4 or a CD8 class. Log10-transformed breadth and depth values were compared by one-way ANOVA with Sidak's multiple comparisons tests. TCRdb provides this immuneACCESS table in a form limited to in-frame rearrangements. Some clones are lacking; in checked studies, under half of them reflect an unresolved V gene, and why the rest are absent is not known. D and trimming come from the DNA, and the V and J calls and clone size come from that table. In this sample the table shows about 130,000 clones, about nine tenths of which occur a single time. Of the sample, 6.9% falls within the top ten clones.

CDR1 and CDR2 are drawn from the germline V gene (reference sequence): LNHDA, SQIVND. The CDR3 contains 15 residues, cysteine and phenylalanine counted. The CDR3 DNA has 45 bases and is translated from base 1. V is clipped by 6 bases and J by 8 bases, and the sequence between their germline boundaries is 20 bases long. This specimen's time point label, interpreted: baseline before first vaccination. Samples from vaccinated people were obtained from the UK trials COV001 and COV002, which included a single-blind randomized controlled phase 2/3 trial of AZD1222 (ChAdOx1 nCoV-19) in healthy adults. For TCRbeta chain sequencing, PBMC samples from trial participants were taken at day 0 and at day 28 after the second dose. Worth noting for this clone: There is no known antigen for this receptor. No base quality values were provided; no much bigger clone lies one nucleotide off.

Study-wide conclusions, independent of this receptor: Epitopes outside the regions mutated in the B.1.351 and B.1.1.7 variants were reportedly recognized by nearly half of the unique spike-specific TCRs. CD4 TCRs associated with the vaccine covered the entire spike protein, and the dominant responses were in regions 160-218 and 743-854. Conclusions about previously exposed vaccinees are limited because only five to seven AZD1222 recipients were SARS-CoV-2 seropositive at baseline. No day 14 peak-response samples were available, so repertoires were characterized only after the peak T cell response. In the small 56-69-year group, the increase in depth fell short of significance, most likely because of low power. Spike-specific TCR breadth and depth rose significantly after two AZD1222 doses compared with day 0 and with MenACWY recipients. Participants were mostly white British, with more females than males. The authors suggested clonal diversity may have been underestimated.

The V and J genes are TRBV19 and TRBJ2-1; TRBD2 could be the D gene, as 6 bases match. The receptor comes from an adult in good health. The sequencing here drew on peripheral blood, taken on day 0 of AZD1222 vaccination. At the DNA level, the sequence is TGTGCCAGTAGCCCCGGCAGTCCCACGGGGGATGAGCAGTTCTTC. It is translated as CASSPGSPTGDEQFF.